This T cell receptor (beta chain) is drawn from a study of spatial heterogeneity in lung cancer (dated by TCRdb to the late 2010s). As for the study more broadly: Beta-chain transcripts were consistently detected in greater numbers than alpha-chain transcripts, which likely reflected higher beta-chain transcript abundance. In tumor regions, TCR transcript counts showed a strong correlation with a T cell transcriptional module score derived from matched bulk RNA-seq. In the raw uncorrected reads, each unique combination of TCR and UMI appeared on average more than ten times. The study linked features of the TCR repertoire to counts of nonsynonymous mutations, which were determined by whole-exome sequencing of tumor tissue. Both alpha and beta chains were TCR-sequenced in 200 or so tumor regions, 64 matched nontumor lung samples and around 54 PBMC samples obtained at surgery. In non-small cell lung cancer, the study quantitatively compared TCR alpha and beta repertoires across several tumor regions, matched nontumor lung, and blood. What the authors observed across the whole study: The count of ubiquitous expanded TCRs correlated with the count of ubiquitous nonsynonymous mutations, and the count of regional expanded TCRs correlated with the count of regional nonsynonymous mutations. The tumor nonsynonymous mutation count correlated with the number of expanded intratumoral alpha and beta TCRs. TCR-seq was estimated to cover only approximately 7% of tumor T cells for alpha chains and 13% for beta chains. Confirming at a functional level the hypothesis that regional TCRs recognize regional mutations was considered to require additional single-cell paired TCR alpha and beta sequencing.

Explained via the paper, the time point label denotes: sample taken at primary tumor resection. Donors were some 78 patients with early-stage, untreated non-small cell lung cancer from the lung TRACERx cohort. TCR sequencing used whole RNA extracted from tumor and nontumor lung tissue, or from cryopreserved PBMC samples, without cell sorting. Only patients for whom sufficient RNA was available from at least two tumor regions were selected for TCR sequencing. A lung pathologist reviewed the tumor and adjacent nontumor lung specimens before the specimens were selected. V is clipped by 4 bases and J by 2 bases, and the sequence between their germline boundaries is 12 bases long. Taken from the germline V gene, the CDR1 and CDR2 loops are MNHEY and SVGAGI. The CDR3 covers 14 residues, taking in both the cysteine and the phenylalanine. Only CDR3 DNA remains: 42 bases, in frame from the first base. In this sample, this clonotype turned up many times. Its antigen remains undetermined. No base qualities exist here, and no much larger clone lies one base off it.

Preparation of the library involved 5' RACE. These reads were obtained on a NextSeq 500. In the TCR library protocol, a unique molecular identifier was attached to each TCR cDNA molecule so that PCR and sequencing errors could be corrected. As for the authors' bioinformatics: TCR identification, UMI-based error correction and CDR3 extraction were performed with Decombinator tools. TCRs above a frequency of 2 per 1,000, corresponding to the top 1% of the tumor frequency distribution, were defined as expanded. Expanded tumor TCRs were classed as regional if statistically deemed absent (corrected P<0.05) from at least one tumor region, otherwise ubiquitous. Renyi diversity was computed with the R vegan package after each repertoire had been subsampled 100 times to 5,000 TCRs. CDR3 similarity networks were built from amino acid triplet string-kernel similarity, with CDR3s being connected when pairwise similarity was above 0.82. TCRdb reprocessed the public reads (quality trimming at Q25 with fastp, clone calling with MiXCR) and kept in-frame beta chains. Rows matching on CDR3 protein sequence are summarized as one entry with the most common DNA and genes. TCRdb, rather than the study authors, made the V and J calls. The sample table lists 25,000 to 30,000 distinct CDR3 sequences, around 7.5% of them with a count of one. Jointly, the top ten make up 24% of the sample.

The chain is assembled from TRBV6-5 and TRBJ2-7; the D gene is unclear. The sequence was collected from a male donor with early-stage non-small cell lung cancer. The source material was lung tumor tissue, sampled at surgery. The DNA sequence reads TGTGCCAGCAGTTTGGTCGCAGCCACCTACGAGCAGTACTTC. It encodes CASSLVAATYEQYF.